The 22 T cell receptor beta chains below come from one sample, sequenced in a study of blood T cell repertoires in COVID-19. The repertoire was sequenced with immunoSEQ multiplex PCR; TCRdb's copy has only in-frame clones and lacks some. The sample records roughly 200,000 clones, around 89% being singletons. The sequenced material came from peripheral blood. The receptors come from a man aged 50-60 years with acute or convalescent COVID-19.

The table lists this clone with a count of one. The chain employs TRBV7-2 and TRBJ2-7; no clear D. Trimming stripped 1 base from V and 0 bases from J, with 7 bases between. The germline CDR1 and CDR2 sequences are SGHTA and FQGNSA. The CDR3 is 14 amino acids. CDR3 nucleotide sequence: TGTGCCAGCAGCTTAGGAGGCCGCTCCTACGAGCAGTACGTC. Translating gives CASSLGGRSYEQYV.

This chain connects TRBV29-1 to TRBJ2-1; 13 bases agree with TRBD2. This CDR3 is built from 15 residues. V gave up 5 bases and J gave up 4 bases; unmatched junction bases: 5. Germline values: CDR1 SQVTM, CDR2 ANQGSEA. The CDR3 region is CSVPGLAGRYNEQFF. The CDR3 nucleotides read TGCAGCGTTCCGGGACTAGCGGGACGGTACAATGAGCAGTTCTTC.

V is TRBV30 and J is TRBJ1-6, with 9 bases fitting TRBD1. Germline-derived CDR1 and CDR2 are GTSNPN and SVGIG (reference sequence). CDR3 length equals 13 residues. Trimming removed 1 base from V and 14 bases from J; junction bases left unmatched: 6. The CDR3 coding sequence is TGTGCCTGGAGTGGGGGACAGGGTCAGGCCCTCCACTTT. It codes for CAWSGGQGQALHF.

The chain joins TRBV18 to TRBJ2-7; 10 bases align to TRBD1. CDR1 and CDR2 (germline): KGHSH, LQKENI. There are 16 residues in the CDR3. Trimming removed 3 bases from V and 2 bases from J; junction bases left unmatched: 7. In DNA form, the CDR3 reads TGTGCCAGCTCACCTTCGAGTGGGACAGGGGCCTACGAGCAGTACTTC. Translating it yields CASSPSSGTGAYEQYF.

This clone appeared once. The chain combines TRBV30 with TRBJ2-7; D might be TRBD1 (5 bases). Deletions cut 6 bases from V and 2 bases from J, with 17 bases between. The CDR3 covers 14 residues. Per the germline V gene, CDR1 is GTSNPN and CDR2 is SVGIG (reference sequence). The CDR3 loop is CACVSDTHAYEQYF. CDR3 in DNA: TGTGCCTGCGTATCGGACACACACGCCTACGAGCAGTACTTC. The full variable domain, its missing parts supplied by reference TRBV30 and TRBJ2-7, is SQTIHQWPATLVQPVGSPLSLECTVEGTSNPNLYWYRQAAGRGLQLLFYSVGIGQISSEVPQNLSASRPQDRQFILSSKKLLLSDSGFYLCACVSDTHAYEQYFGPGTRLTVT.

Here the CDR3 reads CSARRQETQYF. CDR3 sequence (DNA): TGCAGTGCTAGGCGGCAAGAGACCCAGTACTTC. The gene calls are TRBV20-1 and TRBJ2-5; D is uncertain. Per germline, CDR1 DFQATT and CDR2 SNEGSKA (reference sequence). With 3 bases removed from V and 2 bases from J, the gap between germline ends came to 4 bases. CDR3 length equals 11 residues.

V is TRBV28 and J is TRBJ2-7, with unresolved D. The CDR3 runs 12 residues. Germline CDR1 is MDHEN and CDR2 is SYDVKM. Trimming took off 4 bases at V and 7 bases at J, with 11 bases between the two ends. CDR3 in amino acids: CASSSNLKEQYV. In DNA form, the CDR3 reads TGTGCCAGCAGTTCTAACCTTAAGGAGCAGTACGTC.

The V call is TRBV3-1 (or the pseudogene TRBV3-2), the J call TRBJ2-1; D possibly corresponds to TRBD2 (5 bases). In germline, CDR1 is LGHDT, CDR2 YNNKEL (reference sequence). Trimming took off 1 base at V and 7 bases at J, with 5 bases between the two ends. The CDR3 runs to 12 residues. As DNA, the CDR3 is TGTGCCAGCAGCCAAGGCGGGAATGAGCAGTTCTTC. It translates to CASSQGGNEQFF.

The chain employs TRBV28 and TRBJ2-2; D remains ambiguous. This CDR3 has 13 residues. Trimming shortened V by 3 bases and J by 5 bases, and 7 bases separated the two germline ends. Germline CDR1 MDHEN, CDR2 SYDVKM. This CDR3 is CASSFLATGELFF. DNA of the CDR3: TGTGCCAGCAGTTTCTTAGCAACCGGGGAGCTGTTTTTT. Combining the CDR3 with reference TRBV28 and TRBJ2-2 gives the whole variable domain DVKVTQSSRYLVKRTGEKVFLECVQDMDHENMFWYRQDPGLGLRLIYFSYDVKMKEKGDIPEGYSVSREKKERFSLILESASTNQTSMYLCASSFLATGELFFGEGSRLTVL.

The chain links TRBV3-1 (or the pseudogene TRBV3-2) to TRBJ1-6, with TRBD1 matching over 7 bases. The CDR3 has 17 amino acids. The J segment lost 2 bases and the V segment lost 5 bases, leaving 9 bases of the junction unmatched. In germline, CDR1 is LGHDT, CDR2 YNNKEL (reference sequence). CDR3 DNA sequence: TGTGCCAGCAGCTTCGGGACAGTATTTACCTATAATTCACCCCTCCACTTT. Amino acid sequence: CASSFGTVFTYNSPLHF.

The chain uses TRBV19 and TRBJ2-5; 9 bases agree with TRBD2. Trimming at V came to 2 bases and at J to 4 bases, leaving 8 bases not matched to a gene. Looked up from germline, CDR1 is LNHDA and CDR2 is SQIVND (reference sequence). The CDR3 extends over 16 amino acids. The CDR3 loop reads CASSIIPAGGRETQYF. For the CDR3, the DNA is TGTGCCAGTAGTATAATTCCAGCGGGAGGCAGAGAGACCCAGTACTTC.

This chain connects TRBV28 to TRBJ2-7; 7 nucleotides line up with TRBD1. V shed 6 bases and J 1 base; nucleotides not matched to a gene: 9. There are 15 residues in the CDR3. Per germline, CDR1 MDHEN and CDR2 SYDVKM. CDR3 nucleotide sequence: TGTGCCAGCAGCCCGGGACAGAGGTTTTCCTACGAGCAGTACTTC. Its protein product is CASSPGQRFSYEQYF.

This clone was seen only once. CDR3 residues: CASSPSGWGDEQYF. CDR3 coding DNA: TGTGCCAGCAGCCCCTCAGGGTGGGGCGACGAGCAGTACTTC. J is TRBJ2-7 and V is TRBV6-5, with D possibly TRBD1 on 5 matching bases. CDR3 length: 14 residues. V was pared by 6 bases and J by 5 bases, with 17 bases between. Germline CDR1 reads MNHEY; CDR2 reads SVGAGI.

The chain carries TRBV15 and TRBJ2-4; possibly TRBD1 for D (5 bases). The V end lost 1 base, the J end lost 5 bases, and 9 bases lay between the germline ends. Germline CDR1 LNHNV, CDR2 YYDKDF (reference sequence). The CDR3 is 14 amino acids. DNA of the CDR3: TGTGCCACCAGCAGAGGGGCAGGGCAAAACATTCAGTACTTC. This encodes CATSRGAGQNIQYF.

The chain is built from TRBV3-1 (or the pseudogene TRBV3-2) and TRBJ2-7; 11 nucleotides agree with TRBD2. Germline lookup yields CDR1 LGHDT and CDR2 YNNKEL (reference sequence). Trimming at V came to 4 bases and at J to 0 bases, leaving 14 bases not matched to a gene. The CDR3 contains 19 residues. CDR3 bases: TGTGCCAGCAGCCGCGGACTAGCGGGTCCGACGAGGGGCTCCTACGAGCAGTACTTC. The encoded protein is CASSRGLAGPTRGSYEQYF.

V and J are TRBV11-2 and TRBJ2-2; 10 bases map to TRBD2. Trimming removed 2 bases from V and 7 bases from J; junction bases left unmatched: 7. CDR1 and CDR2 (germline): SGHAT, FQNNGV. CDR3 length equals 16 residues. The CDR3 is CASSLRASGRGGELFF. DNA for the CDR3: TGTGCCAGCAGCTTACGGGCTAGCGGGAGAGGCGGGGAGCTGTTTTTT.

The chain employs TRBV3-1 (or the pseudogene TRBV3-2) and TRBJ2-7, with 9 bases matching TRBD1. Losses at the gene ends were 3 bases for V and 3 bases for J; bases not matched to a gene: 9. The CDR3 runs 16 residues. CDR1 is LGHDT, CDR2 YNNKEL, per germline (reference sequence). CDR3 coding DNA: TGTGCCAGCAGCCAGGGGACAGGGAAAATTAACTACGAGCAGTACTTC. Translation: CASSQGTGKINYEQYF.

The CDR3, as DNA: TGCGCCAGCAGCTCGCAGGATGAGAACACTGAAGCTTTCTTT. The encoded protein is CASSSQDENTEAFF. The genes are TRBV5-1 and TRBJ1-1, with no clear D. The CDR3 runs 14 residues. Trimming took off 3 bases at V and 1 base at J, with 10 bases between the two ends. The germline V gene has CDR1 SGHRS and CDR2 YFSETQ.

This chain joins TRBV28 and TRBJ1-1, with D perhaps matching TRBD1 (6 bases). The V end was cut by 6 bases, the J end by 5 bases, with 22 bases between. Germline V gene sequence: CDR1 MDHEN, CDR2 SYDVKM. This CDR3 is built from 16 residues. CDR3 DNA: TGTGCCAGCAGCCGACACCAGGGAGGGGGTAAGACTGAAGCTTTCTTT. This codes for CASSRHQGGGKTEAFF.

V gene TRBV9 combines with J gene TRBJ2-5; 8 nucleotides match TRBD1. Germline CDR1 SGDLS, CDR2 YYNGEE. The CDR3 consists of 15 residues. J lost 2 bases, V lost 4 bases, and 7 bases had no gene match. Written as DNA, the CDR3 is TGTGCCAGCAGCACCCGACAGGGGAGACAAGAGACCCAGTACTTC. It codes for CASSTRQGRQETQYF.

The chain combines TRBV28 with TRBJ2-3, with D maybe TRBD1 (7 bases). Germline values: CDR1 MDHEN, CDR2 SYDVKM. Between the trimmed V and J ends, which lost 2 bases and 6 bases, there was a span of 12 bases. The CDR3 has 14 amino acids. CDR3 region: CASSLQGGPDTQYF. In DNA, the CDR3 is TGTGCCAGCAGTTTACAGGGGGGCCCCGATACGCAGTATTTT.

In nucleotides, the CDR3 is TGTGCCAGCAGAATTCGACAGTTCCAAGAGACCCAGTACTTC. Translating it yields CASRIRQFQETQYF. The genes are TRBV5-4 and TRBJ2-5; tentative D call: TRBD1 (5 bases). Trimming left V 5 bases short and J 1 base short, with 12 bases between. The CDR3 sequence is 14 residues long. Per the germline V gene, CDR1 is SGHNT and CDR2 is YYREEE (reference sequence).